This passage covers 3 T cell receptor beta chains from one sample sequenced in a study of regulatory T cells in long-lasting Graves disease. Time point indicated: newly diagnosed GD, antithyroid drugs for less than 3 months. The TCR library used RNA extracted from PBMCs. CDR3 regions were amplified by Arm-PCR using iRepertoire HTBI primers to build TCR beta libraries. TCRdb re-called the multiplex PCR reads with MiXCR, one entry per CDR3 protein. This table has approximately 480,000 distinct CDR3 sequences, about a sixth appearing once. The same sample was also used in a study of T cells in Graves' hyperthyroidism and ophthalmopathy.

This specimen was peripheral blood mononuclear cells (PBMCs), taken at new diagnosis, from a patient treated with antithyroid drugs. These TCRs come from a man aged 35-49 years with Graves disease.

This clonotype was found many times. The chain uses TRBV3-1 and TRBJ1-1, with D uncertain. Trimming took 1 base from V and 11 from J, leaving 14 bases between them. Germline V gene data show CDR1 as LGHDT and CDR2 as YNNKEL (reference sequence). The CDR3 covers 13 residues. The CDR3 DNA follows: TGTGCCAGCAGCCAAGGACGGGAATTGAGGGCTTTCTTT. Translating gives CASSQGRELRAFF.

This chain links TRBV18 with TRBJ2-3, with D maybe TRBD1 (5 bases). Germline V CDR1 and CDR2: KGHSH, LQKENI. CDR3 length: 16 residues. Between the trimmed V and J ends, which lost 1 base and 2 bases, there was a span of 13 bases. The DNA for the CDR3 is TGTGCCAGCTCACCACTCGCAACAGGAAACACAGATACGCAGTATTTT. Residues: CASSPLATGNTDTQYF.

This clonotype was counted many times. The rearrangement joins TRBV6-2 or TRBV6-3 to TRBJ2-7; TRBD1 matches 10 bases. V shed 2 bases, J shed 2 bases, and the junction held 3 bases outside the gene matches. This CDR3 is 15 amino acids long. CDR1 and CDR2 (germline): MNHEY, SVGEGT. CDR3 loop: CASSYGTGDPYEQYF. In DNA form, the CDR3 reads TGTGCCAGCAGTTACGGGACAGGGGACCCCTACGAGCAGTACTTC.